The 14 T cell receptor beta chains reported below all come from one sample, sequenced in a study of vaccination effects on CD4 cells after COVID-19. Their specific antigens are unknown. Sequencing was performed with immunoSEQ multiplex PCR; in TCRdb, only in-frame clones are kept and a portion is missing. The data contain roughly 41,000 clones, approximately 68% of them singletons. Using viral peptide pools, the ViraFEST assay grew out antigen-specific CD4+ T cells prior to sequencing. Following an approximately 11-day culture, CD4+ T cells were purified. Recipients of the vaccine had no prior SARS-CoV-2 infection and negative nucleocapsid antibodies. Sequenced here: CD4+ T cells from PBMCs cultured with HCoV-OC43 spike peptides, sampled before COVID-19 vaccination. Subset specified: HCoV-OC43 spike overlapping peptide pool stimulation. The origin of the receptors is a human donor who received a COVID-19 vaccine.

This clone was seen only a few times. This rearrangement joins TRBV6-6 to TRBJ1-2, with 8 bases aligning to TRBD1. CDR1 and CDR2 (germline): MNHNY, SVGAGI (reference sequence). V shed 10 bases, J shed 3 bases, and the junction held 4 bases outside the gene matches. This CDR3 is 12 amino acids long. The CDR3 DNA follows: TGTGCCACCGGACAGGGCGACTATGGCTACACCTTC. Protein sequence: CATGQGDYGYTF.

The CDR3 DNA sequence: TGTGCCAGCAGTACGGCGGGGGGGGCTGGCACTGAAGCTTTCTTT. Its translation: CASSTAGGAGTEAFF. This chain links TRBV6-5 with TRBJ1-1; a weak D match, TRBD1 (6 bases). The germline CDR1 and CDR2 sequences are MNHEY and SVGAGI. The CDR3 spans 15 residues. The V end lost 5 bases, the J end lost 4 bases, and 17 bases lay between the germline ends.

This chain's CDR3 is CASSTAVTGLGSYGYTF. Written as DNA, the CDR3 is TGTGCCAGTAGTACCGCTGTAACGGGACTGGGGTCCTATGGCTACACCTTC. The V call is TRBV19, the J call TRBJ1-2; a weak D match, TRBD1 (5 bases). Germline V CDR1 and CDR2: LNHDA, SQIVND (reference sequence). CDR3 length: 17 amino acids. The germline V and J ends were trimmed by 4 bases and 4 bases, with 22 bases remaining between them.

V and J are TRBV10-3 and TRBJ2-7; possible D gene TRBD1, 6 bases. The CDR3 runs 15 residues. V was clipped by 2 bases and J by 7 bases, with 18 bases between them. Germline loops: CDR1 ENHRY, CDR2 SYGVKD. The CDR3: CAISERRAGAGEQYF. For the CDR3, the DNA is TGTGCCATCAGTGAGCGCAGGGCAGGGGCTGGGGAGCAGTACTTC.

The chain combines TRBV7-8 with TRBJ1-6, with 10 bases identical to TRBD1. V lost 5 bases, J lost 8 bases, and 6 bases stayed unmatched. Germline-derived CDR1 and CDR2 are SGHVS and FQNEAQ. The CDR3 is made up of 15 amino acids. In nucleotides, the CDR3 is TGTGCCAGCAGCGTCCGGGACAGGGGTGATTCACCCCTCCACTTT. As protein: CASSVRDRGDSPLHF.

The gene calls are TRBV6-5 and TRBJ2-7; 12 nucleotides align to TRBD2. Trimming at V came to 7 bases and at J to 5 bases, leaving 6 bases not matched to a gene. The CDR3 covers 14 residues. Looked up from germline, CDR1 is MNHEY and CDR2 is SVGAGI. CDR3 in DNA: TGTGCCAGCATCAGACTAGCGGGAGTTGACGAGCAGTACTTC. Translation gives CASIRLAGVDEQYF.

The table lists this clone with a few counts. V is TRBV14 and J is TRBJ2-6; 8 nucleotides line up with TRBD1. CDR3 length: 19 amino acids. The germline V gene encodes CDR1 SGHDN and CDR2 FVKESK. V lost 0 bases and J lost 5; bases outside the gene matches: 12. For the CDR3, the DNA is TGTGCCAGCAGCCAAGATCTAACAGGGGGGAGGAACTGGGCCAACGTCCTGACTTTC. Protein sequence: CASSQDLTGGRNWANVLTF.

V usage is TRBV18 and J usage is TRBJ2-1; TRBD1 agrees at 8 bases. This CDR3 spans 15 amino acids. V dropped 3 bases and J dropped 5; count of bases not matched to a gene: 6. Germline-derived CDR1 and CDR2 are KGHSH and LQKENI. As DNA, the CDR3 is TGTGCCAGCTCACCTCAGGGGGCTTTAGACAATGAGCAGTTCTTC. Translating it yields CASSPQGALDNEQFF.

This clone was found a few times. The rearrangement links TRBV4-1 to TRBJ2-1, with TRBD1 as a possible D gene (5 bases). The CDR3 length is 15 residues. The germline V gene has CDR1 MGHRA and CDR2 YSYEKL. With 0 bases removed from V and 6 bases from J, the gap between germline ends came to 12 bases. The CDR3 nucleotides read TGCGCCAGCAGCCAAGATGGCAGGGTAGGCAATGAGCAGTTCTTC. Its translation is CASSQDGRVGNEQFF.

This chain connects TRBV6-5 to TRBJ2-3; the match to TRBD2 covers 8 bases. V was clipped by 6 bases and J by 1 base; unmatched bases: 3. CDR3 size: 14 residues. The germline V gene has CDR1 MNHEY and CDR2 SVGAGI. The CDR3 DNA is TGTGCCAGCAGCGATAGCGGGGGCACAGATACGCAGTATTTT. It specifies CASSDSGGTDTQYF.

This clone has more than one count but fewer than ten. This chain joins TRBV18 and TRBJ2-5; 8 bases fit TRBD2. Per germline, CDR1 KGHSH and CDR2 LQKENI. V gave up 3 bases and J gave up 5 bases; unmatched junction bases: 2. The CDR3 is made up of 13 amino acids. The CDR3 reads CASSPSSGETQYF. CDR3 sequence (DNA): TGTGCCAGCTCACCCTCTAGCGGGGAGACCCAGTACTTC. The full variable domain, completed using reference TRBV18 and TRBJ2-5, is NAGVMQNPRHLVRRRGQEARLRCSPMKGHSHVYWYRQLPEEGLKFMVYLQKENIIDESGMPKERFSAEFPKEGPSILRIQQVVRGDSAAYFCASSPSSGETQYFGPGTRLLVL.

The chain joins TRBV11-2 to TRBJ2-5; D remains ambiguous. The CDR3 runs to 14 residues. The germline gives CDR1 SGHAT, CDR2 FQNNGV. The V gene lost 1 base and the J gene lost 3 bases, with 9 bases spanning the gap. The CDR3: CASSLVYTEETQYF. The CDR3 DNA follows: TGTGCCAGCAGCTTAGTGTACACGGAAGAGACCCAGTACTTC.

The V and J genes are TRBV15 and TRBJ1-5; D is possibly TRBD1 (6 bases). Germline V gene lookup returns CDR1 LNHNV and CDR2 YYDKDF (reference sequence). The V and J ends lost 3 bases and 1 base respectively, with 19 bases between them. This CDR3 contains 18 residues. The CDR3 sequence is CATSRGRGGGTSNQPQHF. As DNA, the CDR3 is TGTGCCACCAGCAGGGGACGAGGGGGGGGAACGAGCAATCAGCCCCAGCATTTT. Full variable domain (outside the CDR3, taken from reference TRBV15 and TRBJ1-5): DAMVIQNPRYQVTQFGKPVTLSCSQTLNHNVMYWYQQKSSQAPKLLFHYYDKDFNNEADTPDNFQSRRPNTSFCFLDIRSPGLGDTAMYLCATSRGRGGGTSNQPQHFGDGTRLSIL.

V is TRBV19 and J is TRBJ2-7; 7 bases are a match to TRBD2. Unmatched junction bases numbered 3, after V lost 2 bases and J lost 2 bases. The V gene's germline CDR1 is LNHDA and CDR2 SQIVND (reference sequence). There are 14 residues in the CDR3. The CDR3 sequence is CASSITGTTYEQYF. The CDR3 coding sequence is TGTGCCAGTAGTATAACCGGGACTACCTACGAGCAGTACTTC. The complete variable domain, with remaining parts taken from reference TRBV19 and TRBJ2-7, reads DGGITQSPKYLFRKEGQNVTLSCEQNLNHDAMYWYRQDPGQGLRLIYYSQIVNDFQKGDIAEGYSVSREKKESFPLTVTSAQKNPTAFYLCASSITGTTYEQYFGPGTRLTVT.